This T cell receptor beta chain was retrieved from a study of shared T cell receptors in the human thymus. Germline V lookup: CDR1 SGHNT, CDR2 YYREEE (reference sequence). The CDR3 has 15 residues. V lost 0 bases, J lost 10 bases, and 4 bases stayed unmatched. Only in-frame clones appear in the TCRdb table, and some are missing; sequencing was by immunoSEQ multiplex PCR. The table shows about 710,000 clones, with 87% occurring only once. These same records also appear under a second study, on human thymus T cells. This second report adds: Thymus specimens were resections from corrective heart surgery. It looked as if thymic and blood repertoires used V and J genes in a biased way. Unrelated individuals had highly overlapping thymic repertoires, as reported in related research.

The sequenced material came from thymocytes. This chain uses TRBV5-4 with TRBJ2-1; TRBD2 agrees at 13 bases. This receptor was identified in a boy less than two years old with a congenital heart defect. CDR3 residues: CASSLGGTSGDEQFF. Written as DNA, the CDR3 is TGTGCCAGCAGCTTGGGGGGGACTAGCGGGGACGAGCAGTTCTTC.